These 26 T cell receptor beta chains were sequenced from one sample in a study of post-analysis software for immune sequencing data. The study's findings and limits: TRBV5-6, TRBV5-1 and TRBV20-1 belonged to a set of roughly five TRBV segments that were more frequent in patients than controls.

Unique molecular identifiers tagged the TCR beta cDNA libraries. In TCRdb, the PCR reads were re-called with MiXCR into one record per CDR3 protein. The table records hundreds of thousands of distinct CDR3 sequences, about 60% of them present only once. Antigens for these TCRs are unknown. The sequencing sample was made of blood. Receptors originate from a girl aged 2 to 9 with multiple sclerosis.

The chain employs TRBV2 and TRBJ2-2; 10 nucleotides align to TRBD2. This CDR3 has 16 residues. V dropped 5 bases and J dropped 0; count of bases not matched to a gene: 3. The V gene's germline CDR1 is SNHLY and CDR2 FYNNEI. CDR3 in amino acids: CASSLAGEPNTGELFF. The CDR3 DNA reads TGTGCCAGCAGTCTAGCGGGAGAACCGAACACCGGGGAGCTGTTTTTT.

Worth noting for this clonotype: The junction and the germline gene differ at one end; a read error may be behind it. This chain uses TRBV12-3 or TRBV12-4 with TRBJ1-1; D might be TRBD1 (5 bases). CDR3 length: 17 residues. The CDR3 coding sequence is TGTGCCAGCAGTTCCATGCAGGGAGGGAGTATGAACACTGAGGCTTTCTTT. The encoded protein is CASSSMQGGSMNTEAFF.

This clonotype was detected a few times. This chain connects TRBV24-1 to TRBJ2-1, with D unresolved. Germline CDR1 is KGHDR and CDR2 is SFDVKD. Trimming removed 4 bases at V and 8 bases at J, with 11 bases between. This CDR3 region has 13 residues. CDR3 residues: CATSDASWDEQFF. The CDR3 DNA reads TGTGCCACCAGTGACGCGAGTTGGGATGAGCAGTTCTTC.

V is TRBV20-1 and J is TRBJ2-1; D uncertain. Germline assignment: CDR1 DFQATT and CDR2 SNEGSKA (reference sequence). V lost 0 bases and J lost 0, with 18 bases in between. The CDR3 extends over 18 amino acids. In DNA, the CDR3 is TGCAGTGCTAGAGATCTCGCGGCCCATGCTATCTCCTACAATGAGCAGTTCTTC. Protein sequence: CSARDLAAHAISYNEQFF.

CDR3 sequence (DNA): TGTGCCAGCAGCGTAGACACGGGAGGGGGCACAGATACGCAGTATTTT. Translating gives CASSVDTGGGTDTQYF. J is TRBJ2-3 and V is TRBV9, with TRBD2 matching 8 bases. This CDR3 has 16 amino acids. Germline values: CDR1 SGDLS, CDR2 YYNGEE. V shed 0 bases, J shed 1 base, and the junction held 4 bases outside the gene matches.

V gene TRBV5-1 combines with J gene TRBJ2-1; unclear D gene. CDR3 length: 14 residues. V lost 0 bases and J lost 10, with 14 bases in between. CDR1 and CDR2 from the germline V gene are SGHRS and YFSETQ. Here the CDR3 DNA reads TGCGCCAGCAGCTTGGATACGATATTCTACGAGCAGTTCTTC. Amino acids: CASSLDTIFYEQFF.

V usage is TRBV5-6 and J usage is TRBJ2-3; D gene ambiguous. Trimming removed 1 base from V and 9 bases from J, with 12 bases in between. The germline CDR1 and CDR2 sequences are SGHDT and YYEEEE. The CDR3 sequence is 13 residues long. The DNA for the CDR3 is TGTGCCAGCAGCTTGCTGCGACGGACGACGCAGTATTTT. It codes for CASSLLRRTTQYF.

The chain employs TRBV7-9 and TRBJ2-1; TRBD2 matches 10 bases. CDR3 length: 14 amino acids. V trimming: 5 bases; J trimming: 9 bases; junction bases outside the gene matches: 7. Looked up from germline, CDR1 is SEHNR and CDR2 is FQNEAQ (reference sequence). For the CDR3, the DNA is TGTGCCAGCAGCGAGAAGCGGGAGGGCACTGAGCAGTTCTTC. It yields the protein CASSEKREGTEQFF.

J is TRBJ2-7 and V is TRBV27; 8 nucleotides match TRBD2. With V trimmed by 8 bases and J by 0 bases, 6 bases remained unmatched. Germline V gene sequence: CDR1 MNHEY, CDR2 SMNVEV (reference sequence). The CDR3 is 14 residues long. This CDR3 is CASLKSGSSYEQYF. The DNA of the CDR3 is TGTGCCAGCCTAAAGAGCGGGAGCTCCTACGAGCAGTACTTC.

This clonotype is a singleton in its sample. The CDR3 DNA reads TGCGCCAGCAGCTCACTAGTGGGCGCGAATGAGCAGTTCTTC. Translating it yields CASSSLVGANEQFF. J is TRBJ2-1 and V is TRBV5-1, with a possible D match to TRBD2 (5 bases). From germline, CDR1 is SGHRS and CDR2 YFSETQ. The CDR3 runs 14 residues. Trimming took off 3 bases at V and 7 bases at J, with 14 bases between the two ends.

The genes are TRBV12-3 or TRBV12-4 and TRBJ2-6; the D is unclear. Trimming took 3 bases from V and 5 from J, leaving 5 bases between them. The CDR3 sequence is 13 residues long. In DNA, the CDR3 is TGTGCCAGCAGTTTCGGTAGGGCCAACGTCCTGACTTTC. This gives the protein CASSFGRANVLTF.

This chain links TRBV5-1 with TRBJ2-5; D gene uncertain. The CDR3 consists of 13 residues. Germline CDR1 and CDR2: SGHRS and YFSETQ. V lost 1 base and J lost 5, with 9 bases in between. CDR3 DNA: TGCGCCAGCAGCTTGCTTTCGTGGGAGACCCAGTACTTC. This translates into CASSLLSWETQYF.

This chain connects TRBV29-1 to TRBJ1-1; 8 bases line up with TRBD1. CDR3 size: 13 residues. Germline V lookup: CDR1 SQVTM, CDR2 ANQGSEA. The V gene end was trimmed by 6 bases and the J gene end by 1 base; junction bases not matched to a gene: 4. This CDR3 reads CSVLGQGNTEAFF. Written as DNA, the CDR3 is TGCAGCGTCCTAGGACAGGGGAACACTGAAGCTTTCTTT.

This sequence joins TRBV20-1 and TRBJ2-5; D gene ambiguous. The germline V and J ends were trimmed by 3 bases and 4 bases, with 12 bases remaining between them. Germline V gene sequence: CDR1 DFQATT, CDR2 SNEGSKA (reference sequence). The CDR3 spans 13 residues. The CDR3 DNA reads TGCAGTGCTAGGACATCAGCCCCAGAGACCCAGTACTTC. Protein product: CSARTSAPETQYF.

The chain links TRBV20-1 to TRBJ1-2; D uncertain. CDR1 and CDR2 from the germline V gene are DFQATT and SNEGSKA (reference sequence). This CDR3 has 11 amino acids. CDR3 amino acids: CSAEQDYGYTF. The CDR3 DNA reads as TGCAGCGCCGAGCAGGACTATGGCTACACCTTC.

The V call is TRBV6-1, the J call TRBJ1-2, with D uncertain. This CDR3 has 12 amino acids. Trimming pared 7 bases from V and 6 bases from J, leaving 12 bases between. Germline CDR1 reads MNHNS; CDR2 reads SASEGT. CDR3 loop: CASNSGRDGYTF. The DNA for the CDR3 is TGTGCCAGCAATTCTGGCCGGGATGGCTACACCTTC.

This clonotype was observed a few times. One junction end disagrees with the germline gene, perhaps due to a read error. This chain uses TRBV25-1 with TRBJ2-5; 7 bases agree with TRBD2. In germline, CDR1 is MGHDK, CDR2 SYGVNS. The CDR3 totals 13 residues. CDR3 coding DNA: TGTACCAGCTTCGGGACTAACCAAGAGACCCAGTACTTC. This gives the protein CTSFGTNQETQYF.

This chain links TRBV7-2 with TRBJ2-1, with TRBD2 as a possible D gene (5 bases). Germline V gives CDR1 SGHTA, CDR2 FQGNSA. Trimming stripped 4 bases from V and 6 bases from J, with 16 bases between. The CDR3 totals 15 residues. CDR3 residues: CASSYPDFLGNEQFF. Written as DNA, the CDR3 is TGTGCCAGCAGCTATCCGGACTTTTTAGGCAATGAGCAGTTCTTC.

The chain has TRBV14 and TRBJ2-6; 7 bases fit TRBD1. V dropped 4 bases and J dropped 2; count of bases not matched to a gene: 11. The CDR3 is made up of 18 amino acids. Germline V CDR1 and CDR2: SGHDN, FVKESK. The CDR3 loop is CASSRPGQSSPGANVLTF. The CDR3 region has the DNA TGTGCCAGCAGCCGACCGGGACAGTCGAGCCCTGGGGCCAACGTCCTGACTTTC.

This clonotype has just a few counts. V usage is TRBV5-1 and J usage is TRBJ2-1; D is perhaps TRBD1 (5 bases). The CDR3 runs to 16 residues. Trimming took 0 bases from V and 2 from J, leaving 12 bases between them. In germline, CDR1 is SGHRS, CDR2 YFSETQ. The CDR3 DNA is TGCGCCAGCAGCTTGGTGGCAGGGAATACCTACAATGAGCAGTTCTTC. This gives the protein CASSLVAGNTYNEQFF. Combining the CDR3 with reference TRBV5-1 and TRBJ2-1 gives the whole variable domain KAGVTQTPRYLIKTRGQQVTLSCSPISGHRSVSWYQQTPGQGLQFLFEYFSETQRNKGNFPGRFSGRQFSNSRSEMNVSTLELGDSALYLCASSLVAGNTYNEQFFGPGTRLTVL.

The V call is TRBV6-1, the J call TRBJ2-2; no reliable D call. Trimming removed 1 base from V and 0 bases from J, with 9 bases in between. Germline V CDR1 and CDR2: MNHNS, SASEGT. The CDR3 sequence is 16 residues long. This CDR3 is CASSEVNHPNTGELFF. The CDR3 DNA follows: TGTGCCAGCAGTGAAGTAAATCATCCGAACACCGGGGAGCTGTTTTTT.

The chain joins TRBV29-1 to TRBJ1-1, with D uncertain. CDR1 is SQVTM, CDR2 ANQGSEA, per germline. V was clipped by 5 bases and J by 12 bases, with 19 bases between them. The CDR3 totals 12 residues. The CDR3 protein is CSVQPIGVRTFF. As DNA, the CDR3 is TGCAGCGTTCAACCCATCGGGGTTAGGACTTTCTTT.

The chain combines TRBV9 with TRBJ2-3; no definite D call. This CDR3 contains 12 residues. In germline, CDR1 is SGDLS, CDR2 YYNGEE. The V gene lost 2 bases and the J gene lost 4 bases, with 5 bases spanning the gap. The DNA for the CDR3 is TGTGCCAGCAGCGTGAGGTCAGATACGCAGTATTTT. It encodes CASSVRSDTQYF. Looking up the rest from reference TRBV9 and TRBJ2-3 gives the full variable domain: DSGVTQTPKHLITATGQRVTLRCSPRSGDLSVYWYQQSLDQGLQFLIQYYNGEERAKGNILERFSAQQFPDLHSELNLSSLELGDSALYFCASSVRSDTQYFGPGTRLTVL.

The J gene is TRBJ2-5, the V gene TRBV7-9, with D perhaps TRBD1 (5 bases). The tail of the sequence fits TRBJ2-7 better, so the J call may be wrong. This CDR3 spans 15 amino acids. Germline-derived CDR1 and CDR2 are SEHNR and FQNEAQ (reference sequence). The CDR3 nucleotides are TGTGCCAGCAGCAACTCCAGGGTTTTGTTACACGAGCAGTACTTC. The encoded protein is CASSNSRVLLHEQYF.

Only a few counts were recorded for this clonotype. A read error may produce the germline difference seen at one junction end. The V gene is TRBV20-1, the J gene TRBJ2-7; 7 nucleotides line up with TRBD2. CDR3 length equals 12 residues. From germline, CDR1 is DFQATT and CDR2 SNEGSKA (reference sequence). CDR3 DNA sequence: TGCAGTGCAAGAGGGACTACCTACGAGCAGTACTTC. Encoded protein: CSARGTTYEQYF.

The rearrangement uses TRBV12-3 or TRBV12-4 and TRBJ2-7; D might be TRBD2 (6 bases). The CDR3 has 13 residues. Trimming left V 1 base short and J 6 bases short, with 10 bases between. The CDR3 loop is CASSLEEGIEQYF. The CDR3 region has the DNA TGTGCCAGCAGTTTAGAGGAGGGGATCGAGCAGTACTTC.